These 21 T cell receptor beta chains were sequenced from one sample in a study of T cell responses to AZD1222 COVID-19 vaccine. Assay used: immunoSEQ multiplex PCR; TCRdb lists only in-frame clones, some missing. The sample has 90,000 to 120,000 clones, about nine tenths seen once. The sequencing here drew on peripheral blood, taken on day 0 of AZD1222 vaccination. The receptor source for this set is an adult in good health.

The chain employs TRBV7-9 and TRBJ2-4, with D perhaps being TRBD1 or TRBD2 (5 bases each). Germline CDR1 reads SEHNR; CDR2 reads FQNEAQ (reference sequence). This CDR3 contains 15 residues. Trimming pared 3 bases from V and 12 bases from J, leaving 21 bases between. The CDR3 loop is CASSFGADSGIGQYF. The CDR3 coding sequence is TGTGCCAGCAGCTTTGGGGCTGACAGCGGAATCGGTCAGTACTTC.

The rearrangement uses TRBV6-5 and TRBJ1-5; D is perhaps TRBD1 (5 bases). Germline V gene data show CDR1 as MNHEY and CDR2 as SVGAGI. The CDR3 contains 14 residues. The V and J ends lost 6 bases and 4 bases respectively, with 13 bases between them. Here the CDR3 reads CASSYTGGNQPQHF. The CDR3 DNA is TGTGCCAGCAGCTACACCGGGGGGAATCAGCCCCAGCATTTT.

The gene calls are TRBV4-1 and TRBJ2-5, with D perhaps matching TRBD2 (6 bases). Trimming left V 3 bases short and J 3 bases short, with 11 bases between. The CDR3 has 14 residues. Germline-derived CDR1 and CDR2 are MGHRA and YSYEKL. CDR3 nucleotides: TGCGCCAGCAGCCAGGCACCTAGCGAAGAGACCCAGTACTTC. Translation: CASSQAPSEETQYF.

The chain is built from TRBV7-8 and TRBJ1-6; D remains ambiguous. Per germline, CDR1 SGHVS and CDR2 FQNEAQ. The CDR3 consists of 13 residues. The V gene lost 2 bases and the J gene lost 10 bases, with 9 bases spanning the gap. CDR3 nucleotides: TGTGCCAGCAGCTTATCTGGGAACTCACCCCTCCACTTT. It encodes CASSLSGNSPLHF.

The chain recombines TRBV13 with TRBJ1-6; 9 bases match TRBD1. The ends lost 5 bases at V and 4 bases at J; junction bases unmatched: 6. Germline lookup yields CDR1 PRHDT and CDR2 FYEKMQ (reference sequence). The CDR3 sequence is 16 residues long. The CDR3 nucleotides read TGTGCCAGCAGCGGCCCCGGGACAGGGTATAATTCACCCCTCCACTTT. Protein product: CASSGPGTGYNSPLHF.

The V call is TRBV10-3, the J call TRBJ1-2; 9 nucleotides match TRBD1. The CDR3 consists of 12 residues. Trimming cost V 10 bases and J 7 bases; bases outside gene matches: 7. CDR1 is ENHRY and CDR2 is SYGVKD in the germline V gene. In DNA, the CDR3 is TGTGCCACCACAGGGGGCAAAAGTGGCTACACCTTC. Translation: CATTGGKSGYTF.

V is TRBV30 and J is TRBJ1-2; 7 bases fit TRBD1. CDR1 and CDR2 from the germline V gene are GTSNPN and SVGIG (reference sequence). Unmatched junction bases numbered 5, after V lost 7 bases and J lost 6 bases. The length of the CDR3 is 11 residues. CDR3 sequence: CAYTTGNGYTF. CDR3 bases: TGTGCCTACACGACAGGGAATGGCTACACCTTC. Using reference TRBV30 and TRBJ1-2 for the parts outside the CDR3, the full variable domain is SQTIHQWPATLVQPVGSPLSLECTVEGTSNPNLYWYRQAAGRGLQLLFYSVGIGQISSEVPQNLSASRPQDRQFILSSKKLLLSDSGFYLCAYTTGNGYTFGSGTRLTVV.

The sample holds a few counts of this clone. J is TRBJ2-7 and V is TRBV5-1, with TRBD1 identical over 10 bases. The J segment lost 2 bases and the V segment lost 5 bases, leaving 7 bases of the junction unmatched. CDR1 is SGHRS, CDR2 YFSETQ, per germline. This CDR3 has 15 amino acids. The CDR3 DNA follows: TGCGCCAGCAGATCCCTGACAGGGGGCACCTACGAGCAGTACTTC. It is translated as CASRSLTGGTYEQYF.

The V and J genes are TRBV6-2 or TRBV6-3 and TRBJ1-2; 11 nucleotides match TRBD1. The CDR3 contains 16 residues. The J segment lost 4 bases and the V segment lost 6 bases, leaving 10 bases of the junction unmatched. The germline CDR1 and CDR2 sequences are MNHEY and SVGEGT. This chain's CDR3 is CASSKSRDRGFYGYTF. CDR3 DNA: TGTGCCAGCAGCAAAAGCCGGGACAGGGGGTTCTATGGCTACACCTTC.

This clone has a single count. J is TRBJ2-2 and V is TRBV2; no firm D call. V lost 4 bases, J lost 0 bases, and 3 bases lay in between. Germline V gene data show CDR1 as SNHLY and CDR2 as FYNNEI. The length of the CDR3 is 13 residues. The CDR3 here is CASSASNTGELFF. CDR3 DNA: TGTGCCAGCAGTGCTTCGAACACCGGGGAGCTGTTTTTT.

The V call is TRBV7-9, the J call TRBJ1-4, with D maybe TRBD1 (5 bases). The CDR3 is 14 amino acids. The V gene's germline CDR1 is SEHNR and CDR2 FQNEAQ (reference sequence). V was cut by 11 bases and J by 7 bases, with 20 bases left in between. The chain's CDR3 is CAGGESGRGEKLFF. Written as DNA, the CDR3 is TGTGCCGGAGGGGAAAGTGGAAGGGGTGAAAAACTGTTTTTT.

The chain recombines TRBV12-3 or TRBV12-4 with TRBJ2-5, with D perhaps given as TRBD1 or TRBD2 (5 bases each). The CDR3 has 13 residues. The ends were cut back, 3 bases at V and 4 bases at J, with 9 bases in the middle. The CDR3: CASSFAGAETQYF. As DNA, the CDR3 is TGTGCCAGCAGTTTTGCCGGGGCAGAGACCCAGTACTTC.

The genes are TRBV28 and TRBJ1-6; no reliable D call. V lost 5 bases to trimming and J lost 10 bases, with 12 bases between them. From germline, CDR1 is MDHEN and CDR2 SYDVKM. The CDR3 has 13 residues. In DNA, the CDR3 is TGTGCCAGCAGTCCCCCCCCGGGATCACCCCTCCACTTT. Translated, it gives CASSPPPGSPLHF.

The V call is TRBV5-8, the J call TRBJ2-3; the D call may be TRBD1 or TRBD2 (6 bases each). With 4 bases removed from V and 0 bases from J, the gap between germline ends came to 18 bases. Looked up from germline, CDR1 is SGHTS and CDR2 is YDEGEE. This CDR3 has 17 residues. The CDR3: CASSRGFGGLSTDTQYF. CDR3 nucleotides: TGTGCCAGCAGCCGGGGTTTCGGGGGCCTTAGCACAGATACGCAGTATTTT.

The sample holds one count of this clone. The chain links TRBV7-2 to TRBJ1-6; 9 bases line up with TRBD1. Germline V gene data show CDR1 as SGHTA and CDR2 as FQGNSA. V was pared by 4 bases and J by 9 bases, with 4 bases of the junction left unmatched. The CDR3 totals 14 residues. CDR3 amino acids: CASSSGTGTSPLHF. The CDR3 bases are TGTGCCAGCAGCTCCGGGACAGGGACTTCACCCCTCCACTTT.

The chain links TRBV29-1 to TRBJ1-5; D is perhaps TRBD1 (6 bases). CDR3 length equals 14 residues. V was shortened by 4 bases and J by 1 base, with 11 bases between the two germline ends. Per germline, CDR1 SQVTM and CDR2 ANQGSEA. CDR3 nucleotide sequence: TGCAGCGTTGTATCAGGGGCGAGCAATCAGCCCCAGCATTTT. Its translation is CSVVSGASNQPQHF. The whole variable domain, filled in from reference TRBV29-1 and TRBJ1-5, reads SAVISQKPSRDICQRGTSLTIQCQVDSQVTMMFWYRQQPGQSLTLIATANQGSEATYESGFVIDKFPISRPNLTFSTLTVSNMSPEDSSIYLCSVVSGASNQPQHFGDGTRLSIL.

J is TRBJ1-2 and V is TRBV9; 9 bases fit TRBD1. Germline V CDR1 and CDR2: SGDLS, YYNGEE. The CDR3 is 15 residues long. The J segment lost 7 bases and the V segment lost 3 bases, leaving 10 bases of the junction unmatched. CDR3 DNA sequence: TGTGCCAGCAGCGGTTCCTTGGACAGGGGAGTTGGCTACACCTTC. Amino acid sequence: CASSGSLDRGVGYTF.

In nucleotides, the CDR3 is TGTGCCAGCAGTCAGACCTGGACAGGAGTGGATCAGCCCCAGCATTTT. Protein: CASSQTWTGVDQPQHF. The V gene is TRBV27, the J gene TRBJ1-5, with 7 bases aligning to TRBD1. Germline V gives CDR1 MNHEY, CDR2 SMNVEV (reference sequence). V shed 5 bases and J 5 bases; nucleotides not matched to a gene: 12. This CDR3 comprises 16 residues.

CDR3 protein: CASSSSGSNQPQHF. CDR3 nucleotides: TGTGCCAGCAGCTCCTCAGGTAGCAATCAGCCCCAGCATTTT. J is TRBJ1-5 and V is TRBV5-4; D unclear. CDR3 length: 14 residues. Trimming took off 3 bases at V and 0 bases at J, with 7 bases between the two ends. The germline gives CDR1 SGHNT, CDR2 YYREEE (reference sequence).

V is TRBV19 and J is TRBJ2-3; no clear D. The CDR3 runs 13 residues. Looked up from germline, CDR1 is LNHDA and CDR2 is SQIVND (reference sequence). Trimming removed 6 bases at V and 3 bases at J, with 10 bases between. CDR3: CASSRENTDTQYF. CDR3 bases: TGTGCCAGTAGCCGAGAGAATACAGATACGCAGTATTTT.

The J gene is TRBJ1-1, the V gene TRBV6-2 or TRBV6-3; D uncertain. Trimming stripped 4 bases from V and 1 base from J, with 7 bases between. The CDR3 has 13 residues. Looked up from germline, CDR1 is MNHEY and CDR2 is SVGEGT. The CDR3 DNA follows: TGTGCCAGCAGTTCCCAACCGAACACTGAAGCTTTCTTT. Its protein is CASSSQPNTEAFF.